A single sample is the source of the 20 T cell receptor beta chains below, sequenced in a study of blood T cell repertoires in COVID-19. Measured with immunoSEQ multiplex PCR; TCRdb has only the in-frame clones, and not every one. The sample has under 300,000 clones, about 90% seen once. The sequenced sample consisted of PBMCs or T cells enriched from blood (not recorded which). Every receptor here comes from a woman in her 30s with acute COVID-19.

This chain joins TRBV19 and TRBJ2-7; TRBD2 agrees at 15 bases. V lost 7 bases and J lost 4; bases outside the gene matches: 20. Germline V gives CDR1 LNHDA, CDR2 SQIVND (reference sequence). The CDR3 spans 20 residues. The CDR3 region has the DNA TGTGCCAGTATGCCAGGGACTAGCGGGAGGACTATCCCATCCCTTTACGAGCAGTACTTC. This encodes CASMPGTSGRTIPSLYEQYF.

The chain's CDR3 is CASSNRVREETQYF. The CDR3 nucleotides are TGTGCCAGCAGCAACAGGGTAAGAGAAGAGACCCAGTACTTC. The rearrangement links TRBV6-2 or TRBV6-3 to TRBJ2-5; D might be TRBD1 (6 bases). This CDR3 region has 14 residues. The V gene's germline CDR1 is MNHEY and CDR2 SVGEGT. Trimming stripped 6 bases from V and 3 bases from J, with 14 bases between.

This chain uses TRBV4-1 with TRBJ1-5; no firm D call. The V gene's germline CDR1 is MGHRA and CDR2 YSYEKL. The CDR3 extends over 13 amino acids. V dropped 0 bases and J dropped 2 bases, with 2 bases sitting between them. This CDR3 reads CASSQDGNQPQHF. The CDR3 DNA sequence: TGCGCCAGCAGCCAAGACGGCAATCAGCCCCAGCATTTT.

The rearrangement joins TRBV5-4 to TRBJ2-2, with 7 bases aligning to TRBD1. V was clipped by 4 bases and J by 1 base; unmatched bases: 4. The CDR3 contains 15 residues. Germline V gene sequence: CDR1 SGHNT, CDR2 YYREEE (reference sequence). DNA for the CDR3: TGTGCCAGCAGCCCGAGGACAGGGAACACCGGGGAGCTGTTTTTT. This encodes CASSPRTGNTGELFF.

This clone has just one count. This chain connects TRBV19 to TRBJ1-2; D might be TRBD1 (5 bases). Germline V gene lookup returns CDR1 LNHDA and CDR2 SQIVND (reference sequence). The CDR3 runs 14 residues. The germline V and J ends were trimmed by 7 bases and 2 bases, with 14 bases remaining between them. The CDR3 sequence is CASTPPGVNYGYTF. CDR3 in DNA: TGTGCCAGTACCCCACCGGGGGTAAACTATGGCTACACCTTC.

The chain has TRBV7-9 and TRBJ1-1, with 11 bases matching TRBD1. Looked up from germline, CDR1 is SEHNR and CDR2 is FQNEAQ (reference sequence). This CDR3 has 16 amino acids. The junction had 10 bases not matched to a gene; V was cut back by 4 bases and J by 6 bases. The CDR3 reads CASSSLAGQGGAEAFF. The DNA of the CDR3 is TGTGCCAGCAGCTCATTAGCGGGACAGGGGGGAGCTGAAGCTTTCTTT.

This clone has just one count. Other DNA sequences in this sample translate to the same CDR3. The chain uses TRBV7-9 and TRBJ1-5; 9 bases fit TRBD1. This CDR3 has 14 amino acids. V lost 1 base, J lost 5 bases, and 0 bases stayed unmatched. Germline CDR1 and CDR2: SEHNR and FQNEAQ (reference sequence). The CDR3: CASSLGQGDQPQHF. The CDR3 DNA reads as TGTGCCAGCAGCTTAGGACAGGGGGATCAGCCCCAGCATTTT.

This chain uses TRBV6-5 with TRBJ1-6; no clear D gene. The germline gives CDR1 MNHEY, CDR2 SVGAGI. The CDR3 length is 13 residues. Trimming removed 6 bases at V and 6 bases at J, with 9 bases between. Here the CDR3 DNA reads TGTGCCAGCAGAGAGGGTAGTAATTCACCCCTCCACTTT. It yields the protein CASREGSNSPLHF.

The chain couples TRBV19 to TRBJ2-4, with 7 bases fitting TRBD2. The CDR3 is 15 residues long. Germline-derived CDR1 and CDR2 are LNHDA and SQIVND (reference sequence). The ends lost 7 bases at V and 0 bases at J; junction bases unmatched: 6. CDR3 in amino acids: CASNSRGTAKNIQYF. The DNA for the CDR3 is TGTGCCAGTAACTCGCGGGGGACAGCCAAAAACATTCAGTACTTC. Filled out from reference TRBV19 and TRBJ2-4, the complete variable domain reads DGGITQSPKYLFRKEGQNVTLSCEQNLNHDAMYWYRQDPGQGLRLIYYSQIVNDFQKGDIAEGYSVSREKKESFPLTVTSAQKNPTAFYLCASNSRGTAKNIQYFGAGTRLSVL.

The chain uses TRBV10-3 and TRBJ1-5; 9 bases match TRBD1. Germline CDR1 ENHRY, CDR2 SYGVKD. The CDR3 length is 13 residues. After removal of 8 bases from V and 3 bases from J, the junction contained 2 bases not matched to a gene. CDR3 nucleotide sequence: TGTGCCATCGGGACAGGGAACAATCAGCCCCAGCATTTT. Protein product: CAIGTGNNQPQHF.

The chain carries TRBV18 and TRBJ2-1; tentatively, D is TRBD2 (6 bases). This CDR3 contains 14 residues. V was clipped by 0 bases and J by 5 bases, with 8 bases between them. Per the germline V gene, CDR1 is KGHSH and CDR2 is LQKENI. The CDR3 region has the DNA TGTGCCAGCTCACCACCGGCTAGCGACAATGAGCAGTTCTTC. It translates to CASSPPASDNEQFF. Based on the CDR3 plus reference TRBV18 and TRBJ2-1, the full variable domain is NAGVMQNPRHLVRRRGQEARLRCSPMKGHSHVYWYRQLPEEGLKFMVYLQKENIIDESGMPKERFSAEFPKEGPSILRIQQVVRGDSAAYFCASSPPASDNEQFFGPGTRLTVL.

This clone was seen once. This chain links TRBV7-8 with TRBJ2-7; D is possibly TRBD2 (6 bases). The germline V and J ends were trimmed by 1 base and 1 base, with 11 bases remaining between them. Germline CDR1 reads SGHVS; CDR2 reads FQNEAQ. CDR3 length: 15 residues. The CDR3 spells CASSLGTGESYEQYF. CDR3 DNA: TGTGCCAGCAGCTTAGGGACGGGGGAGTCCTACGAGCAGTACTTC.

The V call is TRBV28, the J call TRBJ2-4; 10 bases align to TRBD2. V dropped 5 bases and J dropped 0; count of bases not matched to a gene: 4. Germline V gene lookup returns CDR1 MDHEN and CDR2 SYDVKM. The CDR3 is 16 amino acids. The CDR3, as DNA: TGTGCCAGCAGTCTCCGGACTAGCGGAGCCAAAAACATTCAGTACTTC. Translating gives CASSLRTSGAKNIQYF.

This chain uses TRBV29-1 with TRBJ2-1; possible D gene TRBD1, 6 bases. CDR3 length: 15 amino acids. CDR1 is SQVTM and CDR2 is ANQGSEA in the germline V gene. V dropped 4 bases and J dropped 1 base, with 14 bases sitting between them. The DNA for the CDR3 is TGCAGCGTTGCCGGACAGTCCGAATCCTACAATGAGCAGTTCTTC. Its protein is CSVAGQSESYNEQFF.

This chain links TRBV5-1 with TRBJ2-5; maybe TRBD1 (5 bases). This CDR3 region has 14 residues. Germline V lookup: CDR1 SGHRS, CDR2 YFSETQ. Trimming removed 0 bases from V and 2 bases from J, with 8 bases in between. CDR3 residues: CASSLDQGQETQYF. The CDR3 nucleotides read TGCGCCAGCAGCTTGGATCAGGGACAAGAGACCCAGTACTTC.

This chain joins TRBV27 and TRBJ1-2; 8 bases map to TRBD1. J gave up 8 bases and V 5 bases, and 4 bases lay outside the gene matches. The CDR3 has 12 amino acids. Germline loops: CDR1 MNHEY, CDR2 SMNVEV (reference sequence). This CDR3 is CASSEQGGGYTF. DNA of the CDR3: TGTGCCAGCAGTGAACAGGGGGGAGGCTACACCTTC.

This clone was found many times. CDR3 sequence: CSVEPQGLTEAFF. For the CDR3, the DNA is TGCAGCGTTGAACCACAGGGTCTCACTGAAGCTTTCTTT. V usage is TRBV29-1 and J usage is TRBJ1-1; D may be TRBD1 (6 bases). Germline V gene sequence: CDR1 SQVTM, CDR2 ANQGSEA. The V end was cut by 2 bases, the J end by 4 bases, with 11 bases between. The CDR3 has 13 amino acids.

CDR3 protein: CASSSGGWNGYTF. The DNA for the CDR3 is TGTGCCAGCAGTTCAGGGGGTTGGAATGGCTACACCTTC. This sequence joins TRBV27 and TRBJ1-2; 7 nucleotides match TRBD1. The CDR3 covers 13 residues. From germline, CDR1 is MNHEY and CDR2 SMNVEV (reference sequence). V was pared by 4 bases and J by 6 bases, with 5 bases of the junction left unmatched.

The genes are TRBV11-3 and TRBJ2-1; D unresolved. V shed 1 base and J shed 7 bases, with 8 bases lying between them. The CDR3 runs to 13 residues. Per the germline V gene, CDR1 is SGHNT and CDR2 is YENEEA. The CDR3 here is CASSLGSPNEQFF. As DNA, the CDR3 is TGTGCCAGCAGCTTAGGTTCTCCGAATGAGCAGTTCTTC.

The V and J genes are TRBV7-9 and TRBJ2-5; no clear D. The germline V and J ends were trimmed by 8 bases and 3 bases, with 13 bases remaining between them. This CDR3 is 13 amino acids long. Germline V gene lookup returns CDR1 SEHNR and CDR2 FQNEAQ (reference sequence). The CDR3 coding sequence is TGTGCCAGCGATCAGTTCGCCGAAGAGACCCAGTACTTC. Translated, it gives CASDQFAEETQYF. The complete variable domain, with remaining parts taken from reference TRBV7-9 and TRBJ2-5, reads DTGVSQNPRHKITKRGQNVTFRCDPISEHNRLYWYRQTLGQGPEFLTYFQNEAQLEKSRLLSDRFSAERPKGSFSTLEIQRTEQGDSAMYLCASDQFAEETQYFGPGTRLLVL.